This T cell receptor beta chain emerged from a study of blood T cell repertoires in COVID-19. Whole-study context: The study drew acute and convalescent COVID-19 samples from the United States, Italy and Spain. The analysed material was cDNA or gDNA that came from T cells, B-cell-depleted T cells, or PBMCs.

In the original analysis: It was from reference gene primer amplification that nucleated cell counts were estimated. Clones were sequenced by immunoSEQ multiplex PCR, and TCRdb holds only the in-frame ones, with some missing. V and J calls plus clone size are reproduced from that table; the DNA served to infer D and trimming. The table has hundreds of thousands of clones, roughly 87% seen once. This CDR3 has 15 residues. The V gene lost 2 bases and the J gene lost 0 bases, with 11 bases spanning the gap. Looked up from germline, CDR1 is GTSNPN and CDR2 is SVGIG (reference sequence). V gene TRBV30 combines with J gene TRBJ1-3, with D tentatively TRBD1 (6 bases). Material for sequencing was peripheral blood. This TCR derives from a man between 18 and 29 years old with active or convalescent COVID-19. In DNA form, the CDR3 reads TGTGCCTGGAGTATGACAGGCGCCTCTGGAAACACCATATATTTT. Translating gives CAWSMTGASGNTIYF.